These 9 T cell receptor beta chains originate from one sample sequenced in a study of CD8 T cells in ankylosing spondylitis. Each CDR3 protein gets one entry after TCRdb re-called the 5' RACE reads with MiXCR. The table shows about 130,000 distinct CDR3 sequences, with 7.3% occurring only once. The sequenced material came from blood, either unsorted or a sorted T cell fraction (not recorded which). The receptors were sampled from a female donor with ankylosing spondylitis or in good health (not recorded which).

This clonotype was seen ten or more times. The J gene is TRBJ1-3, the V gene TRBV20-1; maybe TRBD1 (6 bases). The V end was cut by 3 bases, the J end by 0 bases, with 15 bases between. This CDR3 spans 16 amino acids. The germline gives CDR1 DFQATT, CDR2 SNEGSKA (reference sequence). In DNA form, the CDR3 reads TGCAGTGCTAGGAGGGACGGGGGCGACTCTGGAAACACCATATATTTT. The encoded protein is CSARRDGGDSGNTIYF.

This clonotype was observed many times. The chain uses TRBV28 and TRBJ2-4, with a tentative D call TRBD1 (5 bases). The germline CDR1 and CDR2 sequences are MDHEN and SYDVKM. Trimming pared 2 bases from V and 0 bases from J, leaving 8 bases between. The CDR3 extends over 15 amino acids. CDR3 bases: TGTGCCAGCAGTTTACCAGGGTTAGCCAAAAACATTCAGTACTTC. Translation gives CASSLPGLAKNIQYF.

This clonotype has at least ten counts. V and J are TRBV7-9 and TRBJ1-6, with D maybe TRBD1 (6 bases). Trimming took 1 base from V and 4 from J, leaving 11 bases between them. Germline loops: CDR1 SEHNR, CDR2 FQNEAQ (reference sequence). This CDR3 contains 16 residues. The CDR3 nucleotides are TGTGCCAGCAGCTTAGGGGGGGCCCTTTATAATTCACCCCTCCACTTT. It encodes CASSLGGALYNSPLHF.

This clonotype has a count of ten or more. The chain is built from TRBV6-5 and TRBJ2-2, with D possibly matching TRBD2 (5 bases). CDR3 size: 14 residues. Trimming pared 7 bases from V and 2 bases from J, leaving 11 bases between. Per the germline V gene, CDR1 is MNHEY and CDR2 is SVGAGI. The CDR3, as DNA: TGTGCCAGCAACTACCGACTAAACACCGGGGAGCTGTTTTTT. It specifies CASNYRLNTGELFF.

This clonotype was seen many times. V gene TRBV20-1 combines with J gene TRBJ2-1, with 9 nucleotides matching TRBD2. The CDR3 has 15 amino acids. J lost 4 bases, V lost 1 base, and 5 bases had no gene match. Germline V lookup: CDR1 DFQATT, CDR2 SNEGSKA (reference sequence). CDR3 bases: TGCAGTGCTAGAGGCCTAGCGGGATCTTACAATGAGCAGTTCTTC. Its protein product is CSARGLAGSYNEQFF.

The sample holds many counts of this clonotype. J is TRBJ2-1 and V is TRBV7-2; D gene uncertain. Deletions cut 3 bases from V and 6 bases from J, with 9 bases between. The CDR3 runs to 13 residues. Germline assignment: CDR1 SGHTA and CDR2 FQGNSA. Here the CDR3 reads CASSFGTFNEQFF. CDR3 in DNA: TGTGCCAGCAGCTTCGGAACGTTCAATGAGCAGTTCTTC.

This clonotype was observed many times. CDR3 DNA: TGTGCCAGCAGCTCAGGGACTAGCCAAAGCACAGATACGCAGTATTTT. This encodes CASSSGTSQSTDTQYF. The chain carries TRBV7-9 and TRBJ2-3; TRBD2 matches at 9 bases. This CDR3 is 16 amino acids long. Trimming took 4 bases from V and 0 from J; bases not matched to a gene: 5. The germline CDR1 and CDR2 sequences are SEHNR and FQNEAQ (reference sequence).

This clonotype was seen repeatedly, ten times or more. The CDR3 loop is CASSLNRASYGYTF. The CDR3 region has the DNA TGTGCCAGCAGCTTAAACAGGGCTAGCTATGGCTACACCTTC. The chain recombines TRBV11-2 with TRBJ1-2; weak D call: TRBD1 (6 bases). The germline CDR1 and CDR2 sequences are SGHAT and FQNNGV. The ends were cut back, 2 bases at V and 4 bases at J, with 11 bases in the middle. This CDR3 region has 14 residues.

This clonotype appeared many times. The rearrangement uses TRBV12-3 or TRBV12-4 and TRBJ1-6; 7 nucleotides align to TRBD1. J lost 7 bases, V lost 1 base, and 7 bases had no gene match. The length of the CDR3 is 16 residues. The CDR3 DNA is TGTGCCAGCAGTTTAGGAGGGACAGTTTTCAATTCACCCCTCCACTTT. Residues: CASSLGGTVFNSPLHF.